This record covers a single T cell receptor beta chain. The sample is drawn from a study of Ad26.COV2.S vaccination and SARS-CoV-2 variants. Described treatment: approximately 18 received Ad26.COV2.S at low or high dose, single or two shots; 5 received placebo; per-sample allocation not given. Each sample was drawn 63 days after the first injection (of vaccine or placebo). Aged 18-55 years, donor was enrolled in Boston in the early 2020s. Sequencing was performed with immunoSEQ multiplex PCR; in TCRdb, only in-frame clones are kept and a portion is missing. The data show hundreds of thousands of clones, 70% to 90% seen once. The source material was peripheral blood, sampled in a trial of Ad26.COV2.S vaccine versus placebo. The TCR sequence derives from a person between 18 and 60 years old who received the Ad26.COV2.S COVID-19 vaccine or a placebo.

For the CDR3, the DNA is TGTGCCAGCAGTTACCCAGGGGGAACCGGGGAGCTGTTTTTT. This translates into CASSYPGGTGELFF. V gene TRBV6-5 combines with J gene TRBJ2-2; TRBD1 aligns across 7 bases. Germline V gene data show CDR1 as MNHEY and CDR2 as SVGAGI. This CDR3 is 14 amino acids long. V was pared by 2 bases and J by 5 bases, with 2 bases of the junction left unmatched.